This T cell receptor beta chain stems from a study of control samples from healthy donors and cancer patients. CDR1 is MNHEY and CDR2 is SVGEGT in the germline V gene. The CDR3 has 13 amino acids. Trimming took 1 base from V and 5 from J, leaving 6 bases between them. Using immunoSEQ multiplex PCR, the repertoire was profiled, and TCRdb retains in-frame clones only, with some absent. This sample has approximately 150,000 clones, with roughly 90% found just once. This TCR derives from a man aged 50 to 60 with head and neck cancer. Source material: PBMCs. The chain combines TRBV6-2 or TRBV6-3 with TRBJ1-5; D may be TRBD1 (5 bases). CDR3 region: CASSYWGDQPQHF. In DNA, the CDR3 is TGTGCCAGCAGTTACTGGGGGGATCAGCCCCAGCATTTT.